The entry that follows covers one T cell receptor beta chain sequence. Antigen unknown. V was cut by 6 bases and J by 6 bases, with 9 bases left in between. In germline, CDR1 is MNHEY, CDR2 SVGAGI. CDR3 length: 12 residues. The sample comes from a study of OX40 agonist ivuxolimab in advanced cancers. Study at large: Therapy given before enrollment (anti-PD-1, anti-PD-L1 or anti-CTLA-4) was allowed, and 40% to 50% had some. Partial responses were achieved by three patients, one with hepatocellular carcinoma and two with cutaneous melanoma.

Study-level findings and limits: CD8+ T cells showed, on average, more clonal expansion than CD4+ cells.

TCRdb keeps only in-frame clones here, not all; method: immunoSEQ multiplex PCR. The sample shows about 50,000 clones, nearly 80% of them seen only once. This rearrangement joins TRBV6-5 to TRBJ1-5; D gene uncertain. This clonotype was obtained from an adult with an advanced solid tumor such as melanoma, head and neck, liver or kidney cancer. The starting material was CD4+ or CD8+ T cells sorted from blood, obtained in a trial of the OX40 agonist ivuxolimab. CDR3 loop: CASRSVSQPQHF. In DNA, the CDR3 is TGTGCCAGCAGGTCTGTAAGTCAGCCCCAGCATTTT.